These 14 T cell receptor beta chains share one sample of origin, sequenced in a study of T cell responses to AZD1222 COVID-19 vaccine. TCRdb keeps only in-frame clones here, not all; method: immunoSEQ multiplex PCR. The sample shows about 180,000 clones, around 88% of them seen only once. Sequencing was performed on peripheral blood, taken 28 days after the second AZD1222 dose. The receptor set was obtained from an adult who received the AZD1222 COVID-19 vaccine.

The J gene is TRBJ1-2, the V gene TRBV4-2; 9 bases are shared with TRBD1. The V gene's germline CDR1 is LGHNA and CDR2 YNFKEQ. Losses at the gene ends were 1 base for V and 6 bases for J; bases not matched to a gene: 9. The CDR3 extends over 16 amino acids. CDR3 in amino acids: CASSQVLGQGRDGYTF. The CDR3 bases are TGTGCCAGCAGCCAAGTCTTGGGACAGGGCCGAGATGGCTACACCTTC.

The rearrangement links TRBV6-5 to TRBJ2-1; 13 bases map to TRBD2. Trimming cost V 6 bases and J 4 bases; bases outside gene matches: 3. This CDR3 contains 15 residues. CDR1 is MNHEY, CDR2 SVGAGI, per germline. The chain's CDR3 is CASSTSGGGYNEQFF. The CDR3, as DNA: TGTGCCAGCAGCACTAGCGGGGGGGGATACAATGAGCAGTTCTTC.

The V call is TRBV10-3, the J call TRBJ2-7, with 9 nucleotides matching TRBD1. Germline-derived CDR1 and CDR2 are ENHRY and SYGVKD. The CDR3 is 14 amino acids. The V and J ends lost 6 bases and 3 bases, in that order; junction bases with no gene match: 6. CDR3 protein: CAIRRTGVDYEQYF. The CDR3 DNA follows: TGTGCCATCAGGCGGACAGGGGTTGACTACGAGCAGTACTTC.

This clone was detected only once. The chain employs TRBV5-1 and TRBJ2-2, with 13 bases fitting TRBD2. The CDR3 length is 16 residues. Per germline, CDR1 SGHRS and CDR2 YFSETQ. V gave up 4 bases and J gave up 7 bases; unmatched junction bases: 7. The CDR3 loop is CASSLTGLAGDGELFF. The CDR3, as DNA: TGCGCCAGCAGCCTCACCGGACTAGCGGGGGACGGGGAGCTGTTTTTT.

Of note for this clone: This same CDR3 is encoded by further DNA sequences in the sample. This sequence joins TRBV19 and TRBJ1-2; the D is unclear. Germline lookup yields CDR1 LNHDA and CDR2 SQIVND (reference sequence). V gave up 1 base and J gave up 1 base, with 7 bases separating them. This CDR3 contains 14 residues. The CDR3: CASSIGPGNYGYTF. As DNA, the CDR3 is TGTGCCAGTAGTATAGGGCCGGGTAACTATGGCTACACCTTC.

Only one count was recorded for this clone. The gene calls are TRBV12-3 or TRBV12-4 and TRBJ2-4, with D perhaps TRBD1 or TRBD2 (5 bases each). Between the trimmed V and J ends, which lost 5 bases and 6 bases, there was a span of 8 bases. This CDR3 has 12 amino acids. The CDR3 coding sequence is TGTGCCAGCAGTCGGGACGGAAACATTCAGTACTTC. It yields the protein CASSRDGNIQYF.

The chain carries TRBV7-8 and TRBJ1-1; D ambiguous. The CDR3 contains 14 residues. CDR1 is SGHVS and CDR2 is FQNEAQ in the germline V gene. The V end was cut by 5 bases, the J end by 2 bases, with 12 bases between. CDR3 DNA: TGTGCCAGCAGCCGTAGCGGCGGCAACACTGAAGCTTTCTTT. Translation: CASSRSGGNTEAFF. The full variable domain, rest sourced from reference TRBV7-8 and TRBJ1-1, is GAGVSQSPRYKVAKRGQDVALRCDPISGHVSLFWYQQALGQGPEFLTYFQNEAQLDKSGLPSDRFFAERPEGSVSTLKIQRTQQEDSAVYLCASSRSGGNTEAFFGQGTRLTVV.

This clone was seen a single time. The V call is TRBV18, the J call TRBJ2-1; maybe TRBD1 (5 bases). Germline CDR1 is KGHSH and CDR2 is LQKENI. This CDR3 has 14 residues. Trimming took 5 bases from V and 8 from J, leaving 16 bases between them. The CDR3 bases are TGTGCCAGCTCAACTTCGGCCTGGGGCGATGAGCAGTTCTTC. Translated, it gives CASSTSAWGDEQFF. Variable domain in full (rest from reference TRBV18 and TRBJ2-1): NAGVMQNPRHLVRRRGQEARLRCSPMKGHSHVYWYRQLPEEGLKFMVYLQKENIIDESGMPKERFSAEFPKEGPSILRIQQVVRGDSAAYFCASSTSAWGDEQFFGPGTRLTVL.

The CDR3 region is CASSPNSGLLLNEQFF. The CDR3 coding sequence is TGTGCCAGCAGCCCGAACTCCGGCCTGCTTCTCAATGAGCAGTTCTTC. The chain joins TRBV9 to TRBJ2-1, with D uncertain. Deletions cut 4 bases from V and 6 bases from J, with 20 bases between. Germline assignment: CDR1 SGDLS and CDR2 YYNGEE. The CDR3 is 16 residues long.

This clone was counted once. The chain uses TRBV30 and TRBJ1-5, with 10 bases aligning to TRBD1. CDR1 is GTSNPN and CDR2 is SVGIG in the germline V gene (reference sequence). With 4 bases clipped from V and 9 bases from J, the junction kept 6 bases outside the gene matches. The CDR3 covers 13 residues. The CDR3 is CAWTGQGDGPQHF. The CDR3 region has the DNA TGTGCCTGGACTGGACAGGGGGATGGGCCCCAGCATTTT.

J is TRBJ2-3 and V is TRBV5-6; 8 nucleotides agree with TRBD2. Losses at the gene ends were 4 bases for V and 8 bases for J; bases not matched to a gene: 15. Germline V gene data show CDR1 as SGHDT and CDR2 as YYEEEE. The CDR3 extends over 16 amino acids. CDR3 sequence reads: CASSPGLAGVEGTQYF. In DNA form, the CDR3 reads TGTGCCAGCAGCCCGGGGCTAGCGGGCGTTGAGGGTACGCAGTATTTT.

This chain joins TRBV5-8 and TRBJ2-5; D may be TRBD2 (5 bases). The V end was cut by 0 bases, the J end by 5 bases, with 11 bases between. The CDR3 length is 14 residues. CDR1 is SGHTS and CDR2 is YDEGEE in the germline V gene. CDR3 in amino acids: CASSLEPGIETQYF. Written as DNA, the CDR3 is TGTGCCAGCAGCTTGGAACCGGGGATCGAGACCCAGTACTTC.

This chain joins TRBV5-4 and TRBJ2-3, with no clear D. Trimming left V 1 base short and J 1 base short, with 7 bases between. Germline V gives CDR1 SGHNT, CDR2 YYREEE (reference sequence). The CDR3 runs 14 residues. This CDR3 reads CASSLFGGTDTQYF. In nucleotides, the CDR3 is TGTGCCAGCAGCTTGTTTGGGGGCACAGATACGCAGTATTTT. Together with reference TRBV5-4 and TRBJ2-3, the CDR3 gives the full variable domain: ETGVTQSPTHLIKTRGQQVTLRCSSQSGHNTVSWYQQALGQGPQFIFQYYREEENGRGNFPPRFSGLQFPNYSSELNVNALELDDSALYLCASSLFGGTDTQYFGPGTRLTVL.

CDR3: CATGEAPKGYGYTF. The CDR3 bases are TGTGCCACAGGGGAGGCGCCTAAGGGCTATGGCTACACCTTC. V gene TRBV6-5 combines with J gene TRBJ1-2; D might be TRBD1 (6 bases). V lost 10 bases, J lost 4 bases, and 19 bases lay in between. The CDR3 length is 14 residues. Germline CDR1 and CDR2: MNHEY and SVGAGI.